These T cell receptor beta chains were read from a single sample in a study of cytomegalovirus exposure and HLA in healthy donors. Profiling relied on immunoSEQ multiplex PCR, and the TCRdb table lists in-frame clones only, not all of them. Of 95,000 to 150,000 clones listed, about 81% are singletons. Sequenced: PBMCs. These receptors were obtained from a woman aged 25 to 39 in good health and CMV-seronegative. The CDR3 runs from the conserved cysteine through the conserved F or W. D genes are given only for firm matches. Where a row states a size, it is once, few, many or the class of an expanded clone; other rows omit it.

>TRBJ1-4|TRBV30|.|.
TGTGCCTGGAGTAGTTGGGCAGGTGAAAAACTGTTTTTT
CAWSSWAGEKLFF
>TRBJ1-2|TRBV5-5|TRBD1|.
TGTGCCAGCAGCGACAGACAGGGGGCGCGGGGCTACACCTTC
CASSDRQGARGYTF
>TRBJ2-3|TRBV6-1|TRBD2|.
TGTGCCAGCAGTGCTTACCCCGGGGCTAGCGGGGGCACTGCGGAAGATACGCAGTATTTT
CASSAYPGASGGTAEDTQYF
>TRBJ2-4|TRBV5-4|TRBD1|.
TGTGCCAGCAGCGGGGACAGGGGGCTCGGGAACATTCAGTACTTC
CASSGDRGLGNIQYF
>TRBJ2-5|TRBV5-4|.|.
TGTGCCAGCAGCTTAATGTTCTCAGTGGAGACCCAGTACTTC
CASSLMFSVETQYF
>TRBJ1-2|TRBV14|.|few
TGTGCCAGCAGCCCAAGTTCGGGCTATGGCTACACCTTC
CASSPSSGYGYTF
>TRBJ2-1|TRBV2|.|.
TGTGCCAGCAGAGCGGAGTTCGGCAATGAGCAGTTCTTC
CASRAEFGNEQFF
>TRBJ1-1|TRBV7-2|.|once
TGTGCCAGCAGCTTGGCTCTCGGGTCTGAAGCTTTCTTT
CASSLALGSEAFF
>TRBJ2-7|TRBV5-1|.|.
TGCGCCAGCAGCTTGGCCGGCAGGGGGGACTACGAGCAGTACTTC
CASSLAGRGDYEQYF
>TRBJ1-1|TRBV30|.|.
TGTGCCTTCGGTGTGATGAACACTGAAGCTTTCTTT
CAFGVMNTEAFF
>TRBJ2-3|TRBV5-4|.|few
TGTGCCAGCAGCTTGCGCAGGGGCTCCACAGATACGCAGTATTTT
CASSLRRGSTDTQYF
>TRBJ1-2|TRBV13|.|.
TGTGCCAGCAGCGAGACCGGGACATTCCTCCTCTTC
CASSETGTFLLF
>TRBJ2-7|TRBV5-6|.|.
TGTGCCAGCAGGGAACTTAGCGGCTACGAGCAGTACTTC
CASRELSGYEQYF
>TRBJ2-7|TRBV15|.|.
TGTGCCACCAGCAGAGTCTTAGGGGGTTCCTACGAGCAGTACTTC
CATSRVLGGSYEQYF
>TRBJ2-5|TRBV7-9|.|once
TGTGCCAGCAACCCGGGTGTTCGAGAGACCCAGTACTTC
CASNPGVRETQYF
>TRBJ1-1|TRBV9|.|.
TGTGCCAGCAGCTCCAGGGGGAACACTGAAGCTTTCTTT
CASSSRGNTEAFF
>TRBJ2-5|TRBV28|TRBD1|.
TGTGCCAGCACCGACGTGGGACAGGGAGAGACCCAGTACTTC
CASTDVGQGETQYF
>TRBJ2-4|TRBV7-9|.|.
TGTTCCAGCAGCTTAGTAGGGGCTGCCCGGGCAAACATTCAGTACTTC
CSSSLVGAARANIQYF
>TRBJ2-2|TRBV5-6|TRBD2|.
TGTGCCAGCAGCCAGGGACTAGCGGGAGGGCCATTGATCGCCGGGGAGCTGTTTTTT
CASSQGLAGGPLIAGELFF
>TRBJ2-7|TRBV11-3|TRBD2|.
TGTGCCAGCAGCGTTAGCGGGAGGCCCCCTTACGAGCAGTACTTC
CASSVSGRPPYEQYF
>TRBJ2-1|TRBV19|TRBD2|.
TGTGCCAGTACTCCTACTAGCGGGGTGTTCGCCTACAATGAGCAGTTCTTC
CASTPTSGVFAYNEQFF
>TRBJ2-1|TRBV6-1|.|.
TGTGCCAGCGAACGGCGGGTGAACTACAATGAGCAGTTCTTC
CASERRVNYNEQFF
>TRBJ1-2|TRBV18|.|.
TGTGCCAGCTCAGCCGAACAGGGATTCGGTGGCTACACCTTC
CASSAEQGFGGYTF
>TRBJ1-2|TRBV7-2|.|.
TGTGCCAGCAGCTCACAGTCCTACTATGGCTACACCTTC
CASSSQSYYGYTF
>TRBJ2-2|TRBV5-1|TRBD1|.
TGCGCCAGCAGCCGGGACAGGGCCACCGGGGAGCTGTTTTTT
CASSRDRATGELFF
>TRBJ2-7|TRBV11-2|.|.
TGTGCCAGCAGCCCCGCGGGCTACGAGCAGTACTTC
CASSPAGYEQYF
>TRBJ1-2|TRBV7-9|TRBD1|once
TGTGCCAGCAGCTTAGGTTCGAGGGACAGCTATGGCTACACCTTC
CASSLGSRDSYGYTF
>TRBJ1-6|TRBV2|.|.
TGTGCCAGCAGTGAGAAACGGGAGCATAATTCACCCCTCCACTTT
CASSEKREHNSPLHF
>TRBJ1-1|TRBV5-6|TRBD1|.
TGTGCCAGCAGCTGGGGGACAGGGGTAACTGAAGCTTTCTTT
CASSWGTGVTEAFF
>TRBJ2-2|TRBV4-2|.|few
TGTGCCAGCAGCCAAGATACCGGGGACACCGGGGAGCTGTTTTTT
CASSQDTGDTGELFF
>TRBJ2-7|TRBV27|TRBD1|.
TGTGCCAGCAGTTTCCAACAGGGGCCCCCCTACGAGCAGTACTTC
CASSFQQGPPYEQYF
>TRBJ2-7|TRBV10-2|.|once
TGCGCCAGCAGTGAGGTCGGTACCTACGAGCAGTACTTC
CASSEVGTYEQYF
>TRBJ2-7|TRBV7-9|TRBD2|few
TGTGCCAGCAGCTTAGAGAGCGGGGGTTTGCAGTACTTC
CASSLESGGLQYF
>TRBJ1-2|TRBV5-4|.|.
TGTGCCAGCAGCTCTCTCCCCGTGGACATCTATGGCTACACCTTC
CASSSLPVDIYGYTF
>TRBJ1-5|TRBV5-1|.|.
TGCGCCAGCAGCTTGGGTGGAGGGGAGCGGCCCCAGCATTTT
CASSLGGGERPQHF
>TRBJ1-1|TRBV6-1|TRBD1|.
TGTGCCAGCAGTGAAGTGGGCCAGGGGGCGAAGACTGAAGCTTTCTTT
CASSEVGQGAKTEAFF
>TRBJ2-3|TRBV5-1|.|.
TGCGCCAGCAGCTGGGACTTAAGAGATACGCAGTATTTT
CASSWDLRDTQYF
>TRBJ1-5|TRBV2|TRBD1|.
TGTGCCAGCAGTGAACAGGGGGTTAGCAATCAGCCCCAGCATTTT
CASSEQGVSNQPQHF
>TRBJ2-5|TRBV7-9|TRBD2|.
TGTGCCAGCAGCTTAGCTAGCGGGTACCAAGAGACCCAGTACTTC
CASSLASGYQETQYF
>TRBJ1-2|TRBV15|TRBD1|.
TGTGCCACCATCCGGGGACAGTTAAGTGTTGGCTACACCTTC
CATIRGQLSVGYTF
>TRBJ2-1|TRBV7-9|TRBD1|.
TGTGCCAGCAGCTTAGGACAGGGGGGCATCAATGAGCAGTTCTTC
CASSLGQGGINEQFF